The source of this T cell receptor beta chain is a study of breast tumors, draining lymph nodes, adjacent tissues. Worth noting for this clonotype: Its specificity is unknown.

In TCRdb, the multiplex PCR reads were re-called with MiXCR into one record per CDR3 protein. The table lists some 25,000 distinct CDR3 sequences, 60% to 75% of them singletons. V was clipped by 3 bases and J by 7 bases, with 22 bases between them. The CDR3 loop spans 15 amino acids. CDR1 DFQATT and CDR2 SNEGSKA come from the germline V gene (reference sequence). Broader study findings: Tumor repertoires ranked between lymph nodes and nontumor tissue in diversity, with V and J gene preferences. Compared with basal-like, luminal-like tumors shared significantly more repertoire with nontumor tissue. The data were judged consistent with most tumor T cells coming from lymph node and expanding in tumor.

The receptor comes from a female donor with breast cancer. Some clones in this sample may be carry-over from other donors' samples. The sample was tumor-adjacent breast tissue. The gene calls are TRBV20-1 and TRBJ2-7, with D perhaps matching TRBD2 (6 bases). The CDR3 protein is CSASDARDSLREQYF. CDR3 nucleotides: TGCAGTGCTAGCGATGCCCGGGACTCATTAAGGGAGCAGTACTTC.